This T cell receptor beta chain was identified in a study of response to subunit inactivated influenza vaccine. The CDR3 runs to 16 residues. Per germline, CDR1 LGHNA and CDR2 YNFKEQ. V was trimmed by 0 bases and J by 3 bases, leaving 15 bases between them. This clonotype appeared a few times. Its target is unknown. TCRdb redid the calling of the RT-PCR reads with MiXCR, one entry per CDR3 protein. The sample has 490,000 or so distinct CDR3 sequences, roughly 8.2% seen once. Study results and caveats: Authors suggested that a seasonal influenza vaccination recruits few new T cells each time.

The chain carries TRBV4-2 and TRBJ2-7; D is unresolved. The source was PBMCs from blood, collected around 2 years after vaccination. This sequence was found in a man aged 50-75 years who received an inactivated influenza vaccine. The CDR3 is CASSQDPRSPDYEQYF. For the CDR3, the DNA is TGTGCCAGCAGCCAAGATCCCAGGAGTCCCGACTACGAGCAGTACTTC.